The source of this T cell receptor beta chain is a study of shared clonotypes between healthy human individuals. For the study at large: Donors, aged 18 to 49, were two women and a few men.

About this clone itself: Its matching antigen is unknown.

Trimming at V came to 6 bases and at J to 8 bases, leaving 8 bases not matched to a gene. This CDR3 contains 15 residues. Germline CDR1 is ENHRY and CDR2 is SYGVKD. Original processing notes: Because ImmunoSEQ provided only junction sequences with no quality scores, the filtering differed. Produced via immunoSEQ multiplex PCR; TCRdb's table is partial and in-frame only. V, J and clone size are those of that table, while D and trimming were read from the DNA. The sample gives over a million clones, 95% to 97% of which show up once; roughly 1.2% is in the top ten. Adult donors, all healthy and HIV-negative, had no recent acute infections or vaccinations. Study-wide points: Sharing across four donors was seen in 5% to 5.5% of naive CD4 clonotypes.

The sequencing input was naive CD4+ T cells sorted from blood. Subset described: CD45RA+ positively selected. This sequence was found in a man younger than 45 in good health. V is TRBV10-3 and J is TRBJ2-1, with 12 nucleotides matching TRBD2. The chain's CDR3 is CAIRVASGRAYEQFF. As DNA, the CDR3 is TGTGCCATCAGAGTCGCTAGCGGGAGGGCCTATGAGCAGTTCTTC.